The 20 T cell receptor beta chains listed next were all sequenced from one sample in a study of CD4+ T cells in melanoma. Libraries were prepared by immunoSEQ multiplex PCR; TCRdb keeps only in-frame clonotypes and omits some of them. Among some 9,700 clones listed, around 73% were seen once. Sequenced sample: tumor tissue. These receptor sequences come from a human donor with melanoma.

The rearrangement links TRBV7-9 to TRBJ2-3, with 10 bases matching TRBD1. Losses at the gene ends were 8 bases for V and 4 bases for J; bases not matched to a gene: 9. Looked up from germline, CDR1 is SEHNR and CDR2 is FQNEAQ (reference sequence). This CDR3 comprises 15 residues. The CDR3 nucleotides read TGTGCCAGCGAACTCCACGGACAGGGGGCAGATACGCAGTATTTT. Translated, it gives CASELHGQGADTQYF.

The chain links TRBV5-1 to TRBJ1-1, with D tentatively TRBD1 (5 bases). Germline CDR1 and CDR2: SGHRS and YFSETQ. There are 16 residues in the CDR3. V was shortened by 1 base and J by 0 bases, with 13 bases between the two germline ends. The CDR3 nucleotides are TGCGCCAGCAGCTTGACCACCGGGACTGTGAACACTGAAGCTTTCTTT. Its translation is CASSLTTGTVNTEAFF.

The chain is built from TRBV5-1 and TRBJ2-5, with TRBD2 as a possible D gene (6 bases). The CDR3 is 14 residues long. The germline V gene encodes CDR1 SGHRS and CDR2 YFSETQ. V dropped 0 bases and J dropped 1 base, with 7 bases sitting between them. CDR3 residues: CASSLGSGQETQYF. In DNA, the CDR3 is TGCGCCAGCAGCTTGGGTAGCGGCCAAGAGACCCAGTACTTC.

V gene TRBV5-1 combines with J gene TRBJ2-7; a possible D gene is TRBD1 (6 bases). The V and J ends lost 6 bases and 3 bases respectively, with 19 bases between them. Looked up from germline, CDR1 is SGHRS and CDR2 is YFSETQ. This CDR3 comprises 15 residues. CDR3 sequence reads: CASTPSAGAGYEQYF. The DNA of the CDR3 is TGCGCCAGCACCCCGTCCGCAGGGGCCGGCTACGAGCAGTACTTC. The whole variable domain, remainder taken from reference TRBV5-1 and TRBJ2-7, is KAGVTQTPRYLIKTRGQQVTLSCSPISGHRSVSWYQQTPGQGLQFLFEYFSETQRNKGNFPGRFSGRQFSNSRSEMNVSTLELGDSALYLCASTPSAGAGYEQYFGPGTRLTVT.

This sequence joins TRBV19 and TRBJ1-5; the D gene is possibly TRBD1 (5 bases). This CDR3 comprises 17 residues. Trimming took off 0 bases at V and 1 base at J, with 13 bases between the two ends. Germline loops: CDR1 LNHDA, CDR2 SQIVND (reference sequence). The CDR3 bases are TGTGCCAGTAGTATAGAGTTGAGTGGGGCGAGCAATCAGCCCCAGCATTTT. Its translation is CASSIELSGASNQPQHF.

V is TRBV5-1 and J is TRBJ1-2; 7 positions agree with TRBD1. The CDR3 contains 14 residues. Germline V gives CDR1 SGHRS, CDR2 YFSETQ. Trimming at V came to 4 bases and at J to 0 bases, leaving 3 bases not matched to a gene. CDR3 sequence (DNA): TGCGCCAGCAGCATGGACAGGACTAACTATGGCTACACCTTC. Residues: CASSMDRTNYGYTF.

In its sample, this clone ranks as medium-sized. Additional DNA sequences in this sample encode the identical CDR3. The chain carries TRBV7-2 and TRBJ1-5, with D uncertain. The germline V gene encodes CDR1 SGHTA and CDR2 FQGNSA. The CDR3 totals 13 residues. The V and J ends lost 2 bases and 6 bases respectively, with 8 bases between them. The CDR3 loop is CASSLRVGQPQHF. The CDR3 coding sequence is TGTGCCAGCAGCTTAAGGGTTGGTCAGCCCCAGCATTTT. The full variable domain, in which reference TRBV7-2 and TRBJ1-5 provide the parts outside the CDR3, is GAGVSQSPSNKVTEKGKDVELRCDPISGHTALYWYRQSLGQGLEFLIYFQGNSAPDKSGLPSDRFSAERTGGSVSTLTIQRTQQEDSAVYLCASSLRVGQPQHFGDGTRLSIL.

This clone is deemed large. The chain couples TRBV9 to TRBJ2-2; 7 bases align to TRBD1. The CDR3 totals 16 residues. V lost 2 bases and J lost 1; bases outside the gene matches: 5. Germline-derived CDR1 and CDR2 are SGDLS and YYNGEE. CDR3 sequence reads: CASSVSRQGNTGELFF. CDR3 sequence (DNA): TGTGCCAGCAGCGTCTCCCGACAGGGGAACACCGGGGAGCTGTTTTTT.

This clone was counted only a few times. Here the CDR3 reads CARTSGMSTDTQYF. The CDR3 DNA sequence: TGTGCCCGGACTAGCGGGATGTCAACAGATACGCAGTATTTT. V gene TRBV30 combines with J gene TRBJ2-3, with TRBD2 identical over 12 bases. Trimming removed 8 bases from V and 3 bases from J; junction bases left unmatched: 6. CDR1 is GTSNPN, CDR2 SVGIG, per germline (reference sequence). The CDR3 sequence is 14 residues long.

V gene TRBV29-1 combines with J gene TRBJ1-1; tentative D call: TRBD1 (5 bases). The germline CDR1 and CDR2 sequences are SQVTM and ANQGSEA. The CDR3 has 12 residues. Trimming removed 7 bases from V and 1 base from J, with 10 bases in between. For the CDR3, the DNA is TGCAGCGGGGGGTCCGGGAACACTGAAGCTTTCTTT. Translated: CSGGSGNTEAFF.

This chain uses TRBV5-1 with TRBJ2-3; D remains ambiguous. This CDR3 spans 14 amino acids. Germline V CDR1 and CDR2: SGHRS, YFSETQ. V was shortened by 2 bases and J by 2 bases, with 9 bases between the two germline ends. The CDR3 reads CASSFLIPTDTQYF. CDR3 DNA: TGCGCCAGCAGCTTTCTCATACCCACAGATACGCAGTATTTT.

The chain is built from TRBV30 and TRBJ1-5; the D gene is possibly TRBD1 (6 bases). Germline V gene sequence: CDR1 GTSNPN, CDR2 SVGIG (reference sequence). Trimming shortened V by 2 bases and J by 7 bases, and 12 bases separated the two germline ends. The CDR3 has 13 residues. The CDR3 DNA reads TGTGCCTGGAGTCCGACAGGCCTGCAGCCCCAGCATTTT. This gives the protein CAWSPTGLQPQHF.

The rearrangement joins TRBV15 to TRBJ2-3; D tentatively reads TRBD1 or TRBD2 (5 bases each). Deletions cut 0 bases from V and 6 bases from J, with 16 bases between. This CDR3 is built from 16 residues. The germline V gene has CDR1 LNHNV and CDR2 YYDKDF (reference sequence). This CDR3 reads CATSRDVGRERDTQYF. DNA of the CDR3: TGTGCCACCAGCAGAGATGTCGGCAGGGAGAGGGATACGCAGTATTTT. Full variable domain (missing parts from reference TRBV15 and TRBJ2-3): DAMVIQNPRYQVTQFGKPVTLSCSQTLNHNVMYWYQQKSSQAPKLLFHYYDKDFNNEADTPDNFQSRRPNTSFCFLDIRSPGLGDTAMYLCATSRDVGRERDTQYFGPGTRLTVL.

This chain uses TRBV6-1 with TRBJ2-3; 8 bases match TRBD1. Germline V gene data show CDR1 as MNHNS and CDR2 as SASEGT. The CDR3 loop spans 13 amino acids. Trimming cost V 8 bases and J 6 bases; bases outside gene matches: 7. The CDR3, as DNA: TGTGCCAGCTTATGGACAGGGCGGGATACGCAGTATTTT. This encodes CASLWTGRDTQYF.

CDR3 loop: CASSQDSPFNYGYTF. CDR3 DNA sequence: TGTGCCAGCAGCCAAGACAGCCCGTTTAACTATGGCTACACCTTC. V and J are TRBV5-4 and TRBJ1-2; tentatively, D is TRBD1 (5 bases). The CDR3 covers 15 residues. Trimming removed 4 bases at V and 1 base at J, with 14 bases between. Germline V lookup: CDR1 SGHNT, CDR2 YYREEE (reference sequence).

This chain joins TRBV11-2 and TRBJ1-6; D unresolved. Germline values: CDR1 SGHAT, CDR2 FQNNGV. The ends were cut back, 4 bases at V and 7 bases at J, with 17 bases in the middle. The CDR3 sequence is 16 residues long. The CDR3 protein is CASSYNGLIQNSPLHF. The CDR3 DNA is TGTGCCAGCAGCTACAACGGCCTCATCCAAAATTCACCCCTCCACTTT. The full variable domain, completed using reference TRBV11-2 and TRBJ1-6, is EAGVAQSPRYKIIEKRQSVAFWCNPISGHATLYWYQQILGQGPKLLIQFQNNGVVDDSQLPKDRFSAERLKGVDSTLKIQPAKLEDSAVYLCASSYNGLIQNSPLHFGNGTRLTVT.

This clone was counted between two and nine times. The J gene is TRBJ1-1, the V gene TRBV2, with D perhaps TRBD1 (6 bases). V lost 6 bases and J lost 2, with 13 bases in between. Looked up from germline, CDR1 is SNHLY and CDR2 is FYNNEI. CDR3 length: 14 residues. The CDR3 DNA reads as TGTGCCAGCAGGGCGGGACACTCAAACACTGAAGCTTTCTTT. Translated: CASRAGHSNTEAFF.

This chain uses TRBV10-2 with TRBJ2-5, with TRBD1 as a possible D gene (6 bases). Trimming pared 7 bases from V and 7 bases from J, leaving 16 bases between. CDR1 and CDR2 (germline): WSHSY, SAAADI. The CDR3 extends over 13 amino acids. CDR3 region: CASKQGVLGTQYF. CDR3 nucleotide sequence: TGCGCCAGCAAACAGGGCGTTTTGGGGACCCAGTACTTC.

The rearrangement uses TRBV5-1 and TRBJ1-1; a possible D gene is TRBD1 (6 bases). The CDR3 is 14 residues long. Looked up from germline, CDR1 is SGHRS and CDR2 is YFSETQ. Trimming cost V 5 bases and J 3 bases, with 14 bases left between them. CDR3: CASSPGAQYTEAFF. The DNA for the CDR3 is TGCGCCAGCAGTCCAGGGGCCCAGTACACTGAAGCTTTCTTT. The full variable domain, in which reference TRBV5-1 and TRBJ1-1 provide the parts outside the CDR3, is KAGVTQTPRYLIKTRGQQVTLSCSPISGHRSVSWYQQTPGQGLQFLFEYFSETQRNKGNFPGRFSGRQFSNSRSEMNVSTLELGDSALYLCASSPGAQYTEAFFGQGTRLTVV.

This clone was recorded a few times. The chain couples TRBV6-5 to TRBJ1-4; D is undetermined. The CDR3 is made up of 13 amino acids. In germline, CDR1 is MNHEY, CDR2 SVGAGI. V was clipped by 4 bases and J by 9 bases, with 12 bases between them. This chain's CDR3 is CASSSVPPKKLFF. DNA for the CDR3: TGTGCCAGCAGTTCGGTACCTCCGAAAAAACTGTTTTTT.